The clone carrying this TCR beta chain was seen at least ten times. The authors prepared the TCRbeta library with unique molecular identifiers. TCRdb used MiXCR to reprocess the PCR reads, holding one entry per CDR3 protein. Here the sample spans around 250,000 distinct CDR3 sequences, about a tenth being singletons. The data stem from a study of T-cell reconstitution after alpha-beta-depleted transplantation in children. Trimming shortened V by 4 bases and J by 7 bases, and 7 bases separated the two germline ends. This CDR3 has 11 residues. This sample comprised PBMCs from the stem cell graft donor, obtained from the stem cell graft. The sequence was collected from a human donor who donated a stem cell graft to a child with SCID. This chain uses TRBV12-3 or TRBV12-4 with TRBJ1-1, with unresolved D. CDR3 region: CASSSRVEAFF. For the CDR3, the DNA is TGTGCCAGCAGTTCTCGGGTTGAAGCTTTCTTT.